The 14 T cell receptor beta chains reported below all come from one sample, sequenced in a study of blood T cell repertoires in COVID-19. This table comes from immunoSEQ multiplex PCR, and its TCRdb copy is limited to in-frame clones, with some not included. Here the sample spans approximately 220,000 clones, around nine tenths being singletons. Sequencing input: peripheral blood. All receptors come from a man aged 55 to 70 who had recovered from COVID-19.

Only one count was recorded for this clone. DNA for the CDR3: TGTGCCAGCTCACCACTTTATAATTTGAACACTGAAGCTTTCTTT. Encoded protein: CASSPLYNLNTEAFF. This chain connects TRBV18 to TRBJ1-1; D not certain. Germline V gives CDR1 KGHSH, CDR2 LQKENI. Trimming left V 1 base short and J 0 bases short, with 9 bases between. The CDR3 runs 15 residues. Based on the CDR3 plus reference TRBV18 and TRBJ1-1, the full variable domain is NAGVMQNPRHLVRRRGQEARLRCSPMKGHSHVYWYRQLPEEGLKFMVYLQKENIIDESGMPKERFSAEFPKEGPSILRIQQVVRGDSAAYFCASSPLYNLNTEAFFGQGTRLTVV.

This rearrangement joins TRBV30 to TRBJ1-5; D perhaps matches TRBD1 (5 bases). Germline V gene sequence: CDR1 GTSNPN, CDR2 SVGIG (reference sequence). V was clipped by 5 bases and J by 4 bases, with 12 bases between them. CDR3 length: 13 amino acids. CDR3 loop: CAWETGINQPQHF. For the CDR3, the DNA is TGTGCCTGGGAAACAGGTATTAATCAGCCCCAGCATTTT.

The chain is built from TRBV5-4 and TRBJ2-2; 11 nucleotides match TRBD2. The CDR3 is made up of 16 amino acids. V dropped 7 bases and J dropped 7; count of bases not matched to a gene: 12. Germline CDR1 is SGHNT and CDR2 is YYREEE (reference sequence). DNA of the CDR3: TGTGCCAGCGCTGATCTAGCGGGAGGAAACTTCGGGGAGCTGTTTTTT. Translating it yields CASADLAGGNFGELFF.

J is TRBJ2-5 and V is TRBV4-3; 12 nucleotides line up with TRBD2. CDR1 and CDR2 from the germline V gene are LGHNA and YSLEER. With 1 base clipped from V and 5 bases from J, the junction kept 8 bases outside the gene matches. The CDR3 consists of 17 residues. The CDR3 protein is CASSQGPSGGARETQYF. CDR3 sequence (DNA): TGCGCCAGCAGCCAAGGTCCTAGCGGGGGGGCCAGGGAGACCCAGTACTTC.

This sequence joins TRBV27 and TRBJ2-3; no firm D call. This CDR3 region has 19 residues. Trimming left V 2 bases short and J 3 bases short, with 24 bases between. The germline V gene has CDR1 MNHEY and CDR2 SMNVEV (reference sequence). CDR3 DNA sequence: TGTGCCAGCAGTTTAAGGCTTCCTCCTAGTGGCCGTGGGACAGATACGCAGTATTTT. Protein sequence: CASSLRLPPSGRGTDTQYF.

The rearrangement links TRBV9 to TRBJ2-5; 11 bases map to TRBD1. Germline V gene sequence: CDR1 SGDLS, CDR2 YYNGEE. V lost 3 bases and J lost 2; bases outside the gene matches: 9. CDR3 length: 17 residues. The CDR3, as DNA: TGTGCCAGCAGCGCGATGGACAGGGGGCCATGGCAAGAGACCCAGTACTTC. It yields the protein CASSAMDRGPWQETQYF.

This clone was recorded many times. The chain employs TRBV9 and TRBJ2-1; 9 bases map to TRBD2. Germline CDR1 and CDR2: SGDLS and YYNGEE. This CDR3 comprises 16 residues. Germline trimming cut 0 bases from V and 4 bases from J; bases unmatched to any gene: 5. CDR3 coding DNA: TGTGCCAGCAGCGTAGCGAGTCTAGCGGGATACAATGAGCAGTTCTTC. This translates into CASSVASLAGYNEQFF. Variable domain in full (rest from reference TRBV9 and TRBJ2-1): DSGVTQTPKHLITATGQRVTLRCSPRSGDLSVYWYQQSLDQGLQFLIQYYNGEERAKGNILERFSAQQFPDLHSELNLSSLELGDSALYFCASSVASLAGYNEQFFGPGTRLTVL.

The J gene is TRBJ1-1, the V gene TRBV3-1 (or the pseudogene TRBV3-2); D unclear. This CDR3 comprises 13 residues. CDR1 and CDR2 from the germline V gene are LGHDT and YNNKEL (reference sequence). Trimming pared 1 base from V and 5 bases from J, leaving 8 bases between. DNA of the CDR3: TGTGCCAGCAGCCAAGGGGTGAGGACTGAAGCTTTCTTT. This encodes CASSQGVRTEAFF.

The rearrangement uses TRBV29-1 and TRBJ2-7; D is possibly TRBD2 (6 bases). This CDR3 has 13 amino acids. The V end was cut by 0 bases, the J end by 5 bases, with 11 bases between. In germline, CDR1 is SQVTM, CDR2 ANQGSEA. CDR3 residues: CSVEDKGGHEQYF. Written as DNA, the CDR3 is TGCAGCGTTGAAGATAAGGGAGGCCACGAGCAGTACTTC.

The CDR3 region is CASSSGQFYEQYF. The CDR3, as DNA: TGTGCCAGCAGTTCCGGACAGTTCTACGAGCAGTACTTC. The V and J genes are TRBV6-5 and TRBJ2-7, with a possible D match to TRBD1 (6 bases). The germline V gene has CDR1 MNHEY and CDR2 SVGAGI. Between the trimmed V and J ends, which lost 4 bases and 3 bases, there was a span of 10 bases. The CDR3 consists of 13 residues.

The chain is built from TRBV10-3 and TRBJ1-2, with D maybe TRBD1 (6 bases). This CDR3 has 15 amino acids. From germline, CDR1 is ENHRY and CDR2 SYGVKD. V was clipped by 2 bases and J by 7 bases, with 17 bases between them. CDR3 loop: CAISEPLQGASGYTF. DNA for the CDR3: TGTGCCATCAGTGAGCCACTACAGGGAGCTTCTGGCTACACCTTC.

This chain joins TRBV7-2 and TRBJ1-6; possibly TRBD1 for D (6 bases). CDR3 length equals 16 residues. V was clipped by 4 bases and J by 3 bases, with 13 bases between them. Per the germline V gene, CDR1 is SGHTA and CDR2 is FQGNSA. CDR3 sequence: CASSYLTGLYNSPLHF. The CDR3 nucleotides are TGTGCCAGCAGCTACCTGACAGGTCTCTATAATTCACCCCTCCACTTT.

The chain links TRBV28 to TRBJ2-1; 8 nucleotides line up with TRBD1. Germline loops: CDR1 MDHEN, CDR2 SYDVKM. Trimming took 7 bases from V and 0 from J; bases not matched to a gene: 2. This CDR3 spans 14 amino acids. The CDR3, as DNA: TGTGCCAGCACAACAGGGGGCTCCTACAATGAGCAGTTCTTC. It encodes CASTTGGSYNEQFF. Together with reference TRBV28 and TRBJ2-1, the CDR3 gives the full variable domain: DVKVTQSSRYLVKRTGEKVFLECVQDMDHENMFWYRQDPGLGLRLIYFSYDVKMKEKGDIPEGYSVSREKKERFSLILESASTNQTSMYLCASTTGGSYNEQFFGPGTRLTVL.

The chain joins TRBV27 to TRBJ1-2; 8 bases fit TRBD1. This CDR3 contains 16 residues. From germline, CDR1 is MNHEY and CDR2 SMNVEV (reference sequence). J was trimmed by 2 bases and V by 6 bases; bases with no gene match: 11. The CDR3 DNA is TGTGCCAGCAGCCCCGGGACAGGAGTTTCCAACTATGGCTACACCTTC. This codes for CASSPGTGVSNYGYTF.